One T cell receptor (beta chain) is described in this entry. The germline V gene has CDR1 ENHRY and CDR2 SYGVKD. Trimming stripped 6 bases from V and 3 bases from J, with 8 bases between. The length of the CDR3 is 12 residues. This sample was taken from a study of technical replicates of blood from several donors. The assay was immunoSEQ multiplex PCR, and TCRdb's table has in-frame clones only and misses some. The table includes 75,000 to 95,000 clones, 95% to 97% detected once. Sequencing was done on a sample of T cells isolated from PBMCs. The chain joins TRBV10-3 to TRBJ1-1; D uncertain. The clonotype was recovered from a human donor in good health. CDR3: CAISYSDTEAFF. The CDR3 nucleotides read TGTGCCATCAGCTACTCTGACACTGAAGCTTTCTTT.